Listed here are 32 T cell receptor beta chains from one sample, sequenced in a study of blood T cell repertoires in COVID-19. Sequencing was performed with immunoSEQ multiplex PCR; in TCRdb, only in-frame clones are kept and a portion is missing. The sample has about 200,000 clones; 84% are singletons. The material sequenced was PBMCs or T cells enriched from blood (not recorded which). These TCRs come from a middle-aged man who had recovered from COVID-19.

V is TRBV10-2 and J is TRBJ1-2, with D perhaps matching TRBD1 (5 bases). V was shortened by 4 bases and J by 4 bases, with 13 bases between the two germline ends. The CDR3 is 14 residues long. From germline, CDR1 is WSHSY and CDR2 SAAADI. CDR3 sequence reads: CASSAWEGPYGYTF. The CDR3 DNA sequence: TGCGCCAGCAGTGCCTGGGAGGGGCCCTATGGCTACACCTTC.

The chain is built from TRBV3-1 (or the pseudogene TRBV3-2) and TRBJ2-1, with 9 bases matching TRBD1. Per the germline V gene, CDR1 is LGHDT and CDR2 is YNNKEL (reference sequence). V was pared by 4 bases and J by 4 bases, with 2 bases of the junction left unmatched. This CDR3 is built from 14 residues. The CDR3 nucleotides read TGTGCCAGCAGCCCGGACAGGGGATACAATGAGCAGTTCTTC. Amino acid sequence: CASSPDRGYNEQFF.

The chain is built from TRBV5-4 and TRBJ1-2; D is undetermined. This CDR3 has 11 amino acids. V was clipped by 4 bases and J by 4 bases, with 5 bases between them. Germline V CDR1 and CDR2: SGHNT, YYREEE (reference sequence). Written as DNA, the CDR3 is TGTGCCAGCAGCCGGGGCTATGGCTACACCTTC. Protein product: CASSRGYGYTF.

The J gene is TRBJ2-3, the V gene TRBV7-9; tentative D call: TRBD1 (7 bases). The V and J ends lost 4 bases and 0 bases respectively, with 8 bases between them. This CDR3 contains 14 residues. CDR1 and CDR2 from the germline V gene are SEHNR and FQNEAQ (reference sequence). CDR3 residues: CASSSGGSTDTQYF. The DNA for the CDR3 is TGTGCCAGCAGCTCAGGGGGGAGCACAGATACGCAGTATTTT.

The chain uses TRBV3-1 (or the pseudogene TRBV3-2) and TRBJ2-7; 15 bases align to TRBD2. The trim removed 3 bases at V and 3 bases at J, leaving 3 bases unmatched. The CDR3 length is 16 residues. Germline lookup yields CDR1 LGHDT and CDR2 YNNKEL (reference sequence). CDR3 in DNA: TGTGCCAGCAGCCACGGACTAGCGGGGGGGTTCTACGAGCAGTACTTC. This sequence encodes CASSHGLAGGFYEQYF.

CDR3 nucleotide sequence: TGTGCCAGCAGCTTACGGGGGCTAGCGGGGTCCGAGCAGTACTTC. Translated: CASSLRGLAGSEQYF. J is TRBJ2-7 and V is TRBV7-3; 9 bases map to TRBD2. CDR3 length equals 15 residues. Trimming cost V 2 bases and J 6 bases; bases outside gene matches: 8. Germline V gives CDR1 SGHTA, CDR2 FQGTGA.

The chain couples TRBV28 to TRBJ1-2, with D possibly being TRBD1 (6 bases). The V gene's germline CDR1 is MDHEN and CDR2 SYDVKM. The CDR3 length is 13 residues. The V end was cut by 6 bases, the J end by 4 bases, with 12 bases between. DNA for the CDR3: TGTGCCAGCAGCATGAGGACAGTCTATGGCTACACCTTC. This sequence encodes CASSMRTVYGYTF.

The rearrangement uses TRBV5-1 and TRBJ1-6, with D possibly being TRBD1 (5 bases). Germline-derived CDR1 and CDR2 are SGHRS and YFSETQ. CDR3 length equals 17 residues. The V and J ends lost 0 bases and 5 bases respectively, with 15 bases between them. CDR3 sequence: CASSLGTRTRNNSPLHF. The CDR3 nucleotides read TGCGCCAGCAGCTTGGGGACCCGGACAAGGAATAATTCACCCCTCCACTTT. Based on the CDR3 plus reference TRBV5-1 and TRBJ1-6, the full variable domain is KAGVTQTPRYLIKTRGQQVTLSCSPISGHRSVSWYQQTPGQGLQFLFEYFSETQRNKGNFPGRFSGRQFSNSRSEMNVSTLELGDSALYLCASSLGTRTRNNSPLHFGNGTRLTVT.

The V gene is TRBV30, the J gene TRBJ1-1; no clear D. Trimming cost V 2 bases and J 4 bases, with 8 bases left between them. The length of the CDR3 is 12 residues. Per the germline V gene, CDR1 is GTSNPN and CDR2 is SVGIG (reference sequence). The CDR3 DNA sequence: TGTGCCTGGAGTCGGGGAGTCACTGAAGCTTTCTTT. It translates to CAWSRGVTEAFF.

The CDR3 here is CASSLVAAGGPGYTF. CDR3 nucleotide sequence: TGTGCCAGCAGCTTAGTGGCGGCAGGGGGCCCTGGCTACACCTTC. The V call is TRBV7-2, the J call TRBJ1-2; 8 nucleotides agree with TRBD1. This CDR3 comprises 15 residues. The trim removed 1 base at V and 7 bases at J, leaving 8 bases unmatched. CDR1 and CDR2 (germline): SGHTA, FQGNSA. The variable domain in full, with the rest retrieved from reference TRBV7-2 and TRBJ1-2, is GAGVSQSPSNKVTEKGKDVELRCDPISGHTALYWYRQSLGQGLEFLIYFQGNSAPDKSGLPSDRFSAERTGGSVSTLTIQRTQQEDSAVYLCASSLVAAGGPGYTFGSGTRLTVV.

The rearrangement joins TRBV6-5 to TRBJ2-7; perhaps TRBD1 as D (5 bases). CDR3 length: 11 amino acids. Trimming shortened V by 2 bases and J by 10 bases, and 9 bases separated the two germline ends. From germline, CDR1 is MNHEY and CDR2 SVGAGI. The CDR3 coding sequence is TGTGCCAGCAGTTACGGCCAGGGCCAGTACTTC. This encodes CASSYGQGQYF.

The chain carries TRBV15 and TRBJ2-2; D ambiguous. This CDR3 contains 15 residues. Germline assignment: CDR1 LNHNV and CDR2 YYDKDF (reference sequence). The V and J ends lost 1 base and 6 bases respectively, with 12 bases between them. The CDR3 protein is CATSRGPGLAGELFF. CDR3 DNA sequence: TGTGCCACCAGCAGAGGGCCAGGATTGGCCGGGGAGCTGTTTTTT.

Here the CDR3 reads CASSQDWRVQAFF. The DNA for the CDR3 is TGTGCCAGCAGCCAAGATTGGAGGGTGCAAGCTTTCTTT. This chain joins TRBV14 and TRBJ1-1; D is unresolved. The V end was cut by 0 bases, the J end by 9 bases, with 11 bases between. CDR1 and CDR2 (germline): SGHDN, FVKESK. The CDR3 extends over 13 amino acids.

The chain uses TRBV18 and TRBJ2-7, with 9 bases fitting TRBD2. The V gene end was trimmed by 0 bases and the J gene end by 1 base; junction bases not matched to a gene: 1. From germline, CDR1 is KGHSH and CDR2 LQKENI. CDR3 length: 15 amino acids. The CDR3 sequence is CASSPPLAGSYEQYF. The CDR3 DNA sequence: TGTGCCAGCTCACCACCGCTAGCGGGGTCCTACGAGCAGTACTTC.

V usage is TRBV6-4 and J usage is TRBJ1-6, with a weak D call TRBD1 (5 bases). The V gene lost 6 bases and the J gene lost 7 bases, with 13 bases spanning the gap. The CDR3 loop spans 14 amino acids. Looked up from germline, CDR1 is MRHNA and CDR2 is SNTAGT. CDR3 region: CASSDQGGNSPLHF. Here the CDR3 DNA reads TGTGCCAGCAGCGACCAGGGAGGGAATTCACCCCTCCACTTT.

This clone was picked up one time. The genes are TRBV1 and TRBJ1-5; the table's D call TRBD1 went unverified against the DNA. TRBV1 is recorded as a pseudogene. The CDR3 runs to 18 residues. The CDR3: CTSSLRRDRAYSNQPQHF. CDR3 DNA sequence: TGCACCAGCAGCCTCCGCCGGGACAGGGCTTATAGCAATCAGCCCCAGCATTTT.

The genes are TRBV5-4 and TRBJ2-2; TRBD1 agrees at 9 bases. CDR1 is SGHNT, CDR2 YYREEE, per germline (reference sequence). The length of the CDR3 is 14 residues. The ends lost 4 bases at V and 4 bases at J; junction bases unmatched: 2. The DNA of the CDR3 is TGTGCCAGCAGCCCGGGACAGGGCACCGGGGAGCTGTTTTTT. It translates to CASSPGQGTGELFF.

This chain joins TRBV5-4 and TRBJ1-2, with 9 bases fitting TRBD1. The junction had 17 bases not matched to a gene; V was cut back by 4 bases and J by 7 bases. The CDR3 length is 17 residues. Germline assignment: CDR1 SGHNT and CDR2 YYREEE (reference sequence). Here the CDR3 reads CASSPTGTGSRASGYTF. CDR3 in DNA: TGTGCCAGCAGCCCCACCGGGACAGGGTCACGGGCGAGTGGCTACACCTTC.

This clone was detected a few times. The same CDR3 also results from other DNA sequences found in this sample. The V gene is TRBV19, the J gene TRBJ1-5; 9 bases map to TRBD1. V lost 6 bases, J lost 7 bases, and 4 bases stayed unmatched. Per germline, CDR1 LNHDA and CDR2 SQIVND (reference sequence). CDR3 length: 13 residues. The CDR3 DNA reads TGTGCCAGTAGCTTGGACAGGGGACAGCCCCAGCATTTT. This codes for CASSLDRGQPQHF.

The chain links TRBV25-1 to TRBJ2-3; D remains unclear. Trimming took 4 bases from V and 7 from J, leaving 15 bases between them. This CDR3 comprises 14 residues. Looked up from germline, CDR1 is MGHDK and CDR2 is SYGVNS. The CDR3 nucleotides read TGTGCCAGCAGTGGTACGTTTGGCGGAAATACGCAGTATTTT. Translated: CASSGTFGGNTQYF.

The rearrangement uses TRBV6-2 or TRBV6-3 and TRBJ2-5, with D maybe TRBD2 (6 bases). This CDR3 spans 16 amino acids. The V end lost 1 base, the J end lost 3 bases, and 15 bases lay between the germline ends. CDR1 MNHEY and CDR2 SVGEGT come from the germline V gene. The CDR3 spells CASSYWDSWGKETQYF. The CDR3 region has the DNA TGTGCCAGCAGTTACTGGGACTCATGGGGAAAAGAGACCCAGTACTTC.

The V and J genes are TRBV18 and TRBJ1-4; TRBD1 might be the D (5 bases). The CDR3 contains 18 residues. CDR1 and CDR2 (germline): KGHSH, LQKENI. The V end was cut by 6 bases, the J end by 0 bases, with 20 bases between. CDR3 region: CASSRIFTRQTTNEKLFF. Written as DNA, the CDR3 is TGTGCCAGCTCCCGAATCTTTACCCGACAGACAACTAATGAAAAACTGTTTTTT. Full variable domain (missing parts from reference TRBV18 and TRBJ1-4): NAGVMQNPRHLVRRRGQEARLRCSPMKGHSHVYWYRQLPEEGLKFMVYLQKENIIDESGMPKERFSAEFPKEGPSILRIQQVVRGDSAAYFCASSRIFTRQTTNEKLFFGSGTQLSVL.

The chain recombines TRBV6-6 with TRBJ1-1, with TRBD1 matching over 7 bases. The CDR3 is 17 amino acids. After removal of 5 bases from V and 2 bases from J, the junction contained 14 bases not matched to a gene. In germline, CDR1 is MNHNY, CDR2 SVGAGI (reference sequence). CDR3 DNA sequence: TGTGCCAGCAGTCCCTCCCCACGACAGGGAAGAAACACTGAAGCTTTCTTT. Residues: CASSPSPRQGRNTEAFF.

The chain joins TRBV27 to TRBJ1-1, with unresolved D. CDR3 length equals 15 residues. Trimming took off 4 bases at V and 1 base at J, with 13 bases between the two ends. Germline CDR1 reads MNHEY; CDR2 reads SMNVEV (reference sequence). The CDR3 nucleotides read TGTGCCAGCAGTTCCCTAGGGAGTGGGAACACTGAAGCTTTCTTT. This sequence encodes CASSSLGSGNTEAFF.

This clone was recorded only once. The chain recombines TRBV4-3 with TRBJ2-4, with TRBD2 identical over 7 bases. CDR3 length equals 16 residues. The germline gives CDR1 LGHNA, CDR2 YSLEER. The ends lost 0 bases at V and 7 bases at J; junction bases unmatched: 9. Here the CDR3 DNA reads TGCGCCAGCAGCCAAGAAACGACGCATAGCGGGAACATTCAGTACTTC. Encoded protein: CASSQETTHSGNIQYF.

This chain uses TRBV4-3 with TRBJ1-6, with D maybe TRBD1 (6 bases). This CDR3 region has 15 residues. Trimming removed 1 base from V and 13 bases from J, with 17 bases in between. The germline V gene encodes CDR1 LGHNA and CDR2 YSLEER. CDR3 in amino acids: CASSQAVQGLVPLHF. In DNA form, the CDR3 reads TGCGCCAGCAGCCAAGCAGTACAGGGTCTTGTTCCCCTCCACTTT.

This clone was picked up one time. The genes are TRBV6-1 and TRBJ1-1, with a weak D call TRBD1 (5 bases). Trimming took off 5 bases at V and 4 bases at J, with 14 bases between the two ends. The CDR3 has 14 residues. CDR1 is MNHNS, CDR2 SASEGT, per germline. This chain's CDR3 is CASSTQGPGTEAFF. The CDR3 coding sequence is TGTGCCAGCAGTACCCAGGGTCCGGGCACTGAAGCTTTCTTT.

J is TRBJ2-5 and V is TRBV4-2; no clear D gene. The CDR3 has 13 amino acids. Germline loops: CDR1 LGHNA, CDR2 YNFKEQ. The V end was cut by 0 bases, the J end by 9 bases, with 11 bases between. DNA of the CDR3: TGTGCCAGCAGCCAAGATATAGCTACGGCCCAGTACTTC. Amino acid sequence: CASSQDIATAQYF.

The rearrangement joins TRBV5-1 to TRBJ2-2, with 7 positions matching TRBD2. This CDR3 has 15 amino acids. Germline V gene data show CDR1 as SGHRS and CDR2 as YFSETQ. V lost 9 bases, J lost 1 base, and 9 bases stayed unmatched. CDR3 nucleotides: TGCGCCACCTTAGGGGCGGGGGAGAACACCGGGGAGCTGTTTTTT. Protein product: CATLGAGENTGELFF.

V usage is TRBV30 and J usage is TRBJ2-1; 7 positions agree with TRBD2. Unmatched junction bases numbered 20, after V lost 3 bases and J lost 3 bases. The CDR3 loop spans 19 amino acids. The V gene's germline CDR1 is GTSNPN and CDR2 SVGIG (reference sequence). CDR3: CAWRTRWLADEALYNEQFF. The CDR3 DNA reads TGTGCCTGGAGGACGAGGTGGCTAGCGGACGAGGCCCTCTACAATGAGCAGTTCTTC.

CDR3 nucleotides: TGCGCCAGCTCAGGGGGCTACCAAGAGACCCAGTACTTC. The encoded protein is CASSGGYQETQYF. The chain has TRBV10-2 and TRBJ2-5, with TRBD1 identical over 8 bases. After removal of 8 bases from V and 0 bases from J, the junction contained 2 bases not matched to a gene. The length of the CDR3 is 13 residues. Per germline, CDR1 WSHSY and CDR2 SAAADI.

The chain has TRBV4-2 and TRBJ1-2, with TRBD1 matching over 9 bases. V shed 1 base and J 4 bases; nucleotides not matched to a gene: 10. CDR1 is LGHNA and CDR2 is YNFKEQ in the germline V gene. This CDR3 contains 17 residues. This CDR3 is CASSQALTGGLSYGYTF. In DNA form, the CDR3 reads TGTGCCAGCAGCCAAGCCCTTACAGGGGGCCTATCCTATGGCTACACCTTC.